These 27 T cell receptor beta chains were sequenced from one sample in a study of blood T cell repertoires in COVID-19. TCRdb's table, derived via immunoSEQ multiplex PCR, lists solely in-frame clones and lacks some. Of a few hundred thousand clones listed, roughly nine tenths are singletons. The sequencing sample was made of peripheral blood. The receptors derive from a man aged 55 to 69 with acute or convalescent COVID-19.

This rearrangement joins TRBV14 to TRBJ2-1, with 12 bases aligning to TRBD2. V lost 5 bases and J lost 7; bases outside the gene matches: 3. Germline-derived CDR1 and CDR2 are SGHDN and FVKESK. There are 14 residues in the CDR3. As DNA, the CDR3 is TGTGCCAGCAGCATACTAGCGGGAGGAAATGAGCAGTTCTTC. Translation: CASSILAGGNEQFF.

The chain has TRBV11-1 and TRBJ2-1; TRBD1 agrees at 7 bases. V shed 5 bases and J 6 bases; nucleotides not matched to a gene: 7. The CDR3 has 14 amino acids. CDR1 is SGHAT, CDR2 FQDESV, per germline (reference sequence). CDR3 sequence: CASSPGQKFNEQFF. CDR3 bases: TGTGCCAGCAGCCCGGGACAGAAATTCAATGAGCAGTTCTTC.

The chain carries TRBV24-1 and TRBJ2-1; 11 bases match TRBD1. In germline, CDR1 is KGHDR, CDR2 SFDVKD. This CDR3 is built from 15 residues. V shed 7 bases, J shed 4 bases, and the junction held 5 bases outside the gene matches. CDR3 sequence (DNA): TGTGCCACCAGCGGACAGGGGGCGGGGTACAATGAGCAGTTCTTC. Amino acids: CATSGQGAGYNEQFF.

The rearrangement uses TRBV4-1 and TRBJ1-6, with no clear D. The germline CDR1 and CDR2 sequences are MGHRA and YSYEKL. The CDR3 is 13 amino acids. V was trimmed by 1 base and J by 13 bases, leaving 11 bases between them. Here the CDR3 reads CASSQGAPWPLHF. DNA for the CDR3: TGCGCCAGCAGCCAAGGGGCTCCATGGCCCCTCCACTTT.

The chain joins TRBV5-5 to TRBJ1-4; D not resolved. V lost 2 bases and J 5 bases, leaving 10 bases between the germline ends. This CDR3 is built from 14 residues. The germline gives CDR1 SGHKS, CDR2 YYEKEE (reference sequence). The CDR3 loop reads CASSFLTGNEKLFF. In nucleotides, the CDR3 is TGTGCCAGCAGCTTTTTAACGGGGAATGAAAAACTGTTTTTT.

A few counts support this clone. The CDR3 spells CASSVGSGHGYTF. CDR3 sequence (DNA): TGTGCCAGCAGCGTTGGGTCAGGGCATGGCTACACCTTC. The gene calls are TRBV9 and TRBJ1-2; D possibly corresponds to TRBD1 (5 bases). The CDR3 loop spans 13 amino acids. The ends were cut back, 2 bases at V and 6 bases at J, with 11 bases in the middle. The V gene's germline CDR1 is SGDLS and CDR2 YYNGEE. The full variable domain, with the rest looked up from reference TRBV9 and TRBJ1-2, is DSGVTQTPKHLITATGQRVTLRCSPRSGDLSVYWYQQSLDQGLQFLIQYYNGEERAKGNILERFSAQQFPDLHSELNLSSLELGDSALYFCASSVGSGHGYTFGSGTRLTVV.

The table lists this clone with a few counts. V is TRBV21-1 and J is TRBJ2-2; the D segment call TRBD2 is taken from the table without a DNA check. TRBV21-1 is a pseudogene. The CDR3 is 17 amino acids. CDR3 region: CASSKAKASGRSGELFF. CDR3 nucleotides: TGTGCCAGCAGCAAAGCTAAGGCTAGCGGGAGAAGCGGGGAGCTGTTTTTT.

The chain joins TRBV2 to TRBJ2-7, with TRBD1 matching 8 bases. Germline CDR1 SNHLY, CDR2 FYNNEI. V trimming: 4 bases; J trimming: 8 bases; junction bases outside the gene matches: 13. This CDR3 contains 15 residues. The CDR3 protein is CASSARTGMEDKQYF. The CDR3 nucleotides read TGTGCCAGCAGTGCCCGGACAGGGATGGAGGACAAGCAGTACTTC.

This chain connects TRBV18 to TRBJ1-1; 9 bases map to TRBD1. J gave up 3 bases and V 4 bases, and 3 bases lay outside the gene matches. This CDR3 comprises 14 residues. Germline V gene sequence: CDR1 KGHSH, CDR2 LQKENI. The CDR3 reads CASSLDRGDTEAFF. CDR3 nucleotide sequence: TGTGCCAGCTCACTAGACAGGGGGGACACTGAAGCTTTCTTT.

This chain joins TRBV29-1 and TRBJ1-4; weak D call: TRBD1 (5 bases). Germline-derived CDR1 and CDR2 are SQVTM and ANQGSEA. V was trimmed by 4 bases and J by 10 bases, leaving 13 bases between them. The CDR3 is 12 residues long. The CDR3 is CSVGDREGKLFF. The CDR3 DNA is TGCAGCGTTGGGGACCGGGAGGGAAAACTGTTTTTT. Variable domain in full (rest from reference TRBV29-1 and TRBJ1-4): SAVISQKPSRDICQRGTSLTIQCQVDSQVTMMFWYRQQPGQSLTLIATANQGSEATYESGFVIDKFPISRPNLTFSTLTVSNMSPEDSSIYLCSVGDREGKLFFGSGTQLSVL.

This clone came up a few times. The gene calls are TRBV27 and TRBJ1-5; TRBD1 matches at 7 bases. After removal of 1 base from V and 4 bases from J, the junction contained 10 bases not matched to a gene. Per the germline V gene, CDR1 is MNHEY and CDR2 is SMNVEV (reference sequence). The length of the CDR3 is 17 residues. The CDR3 loop reads CASSLFRGPGYNQPQHF. The CDR3, as DNA: TGTGCCAGCAGTTTATTTAGGGGGCCGGGGTATAATCAGCCCCAGCATTTT.

This clone was detected only once. V is TRBV5-5 and J is TRBJ1-3, with D possibly TRBD1 on 5 matching bases. Germline CDR1 and CDR2: SGHKS and YYEKEE (reference sequence). The V end was cut by 3 bases, the J end by 11 bases, with 18 bases between. CDR3 size: 14 residues. CDR3 amino acids: CASSWGRQESAIYF. CDR3 bases: TGTGCCAGCAGCTGGGGCAGGCAGGAGTCTGCCATATATTTT. Filled out from reference TRBV5-5 and TRBJ1-3, the complete variable domain reads DAGVTQSPTHLIKTRGQQVTLRCSPISGHKSVSWYQQVLGQGPQFIFQYYEKEERGRGNFPDRFSARQFPNYSSELNVNALLLGDSALYLCASSWGRQESAIYFGEGSWLTVV.

The chain couples TRBV6-6 to TRBJ1-5; TRBD1 might be the D (6 bases). Germline assignment: CDR1 MNHNY and CDR2 SVGAGI (reference sequence). Trimming pared 5 bases from V and 0 bases from J, leaving 8 bases between. This CDR3 contains 14 residues. CDR3 DNA: TGTGCCAGCAGTAGGACAGCTAGCAATCAGCCCCAGCATTTT. Encoded protein: CASSRTASNQPQHF.

The chain couples TRBV5-8 to TRBJ2-1; no clear D. CDR1 and CDR2 (germline): SGHTS, YDEGEE. This CDR3 has 14 amino acids. V was pared by 0 bases and J by 8 bases, with 12 bases between. CDR3 sequence (DNA): TGTGCCAGCAGCTTGGCGAGGCAGAGCGATGAGCAGTTCTTC. It encodes CASSLARQSDEQFF.

The chain couples TRBV29-1 to TRBJ2-5, with 7 bases identical to TRBD1. The CDR3 sequence is 13 residues long. The V and J ends lost 8 bases and 5 bases, in that order; junction bases with no gene match: 11. CDR1 is SQVTM, CDR2 ANQGSEA, per germline. The DNA for the CDR3 is TGCAGCACACCCTACAGGGGCGGGGAGACCCAGTACTTC. Translation: CSTPYRGGETQYF.

V and J are TRBV6-4 and TRBJ1-1, with a possible D match to TRBD1 (5 bases). CDR3 length: 13 amino acids. Trimming cost V 6 bases and J 7 bases, with 15 bases left between them. Germline CDR1 MRHNA, CDR2 SNTAGT. The CDR3 sequence is CASSTRAGVEAFF. In nucleotides, the CDR3 is TGTGCCAGCAGCACCAGGGCGGGAGTTGAAGCTTTCTTT.

The V gene is TRBV29-1, the J gene TRBJ2-7, with D possibly TRBD2 on 6 matching bases. Germline V gene sequence: CDR1 SQVTM, CDR2 ANQGSEA. V gave up 6 bases and J gave up 3 bases, with 12 bases separating them. The CDR3 is 12 amino acids. The CDR3, as DNA: TGCAGCGTACGAGGGGACTTCTACGAGCAGTACTTC. It specifies CSVRGDFYEQYF.

Ten or more counts support this clone. The chain links TRBV3-1 (or the pseudogene TRBV3-2) to TRBJ2-7; 10 bases agree with TRBD1. The V gene's germline CDR1 is LGHDT and CDR2 YNNKEL (reference sequence). The CDR3 length is 15 residues. Trimming took 3 bases from V and 5 from J; bases not matched to a gene: 7. CDR3 coding DNA: TGTGCCAGCAGCCATCAGCCGGGACAGGGGAACGAGCAGTACTTC. It specifies CASSHQPGQGNEQYF.

The CDR3 DNA reads TGTGCCAGCAGCCAACGAGCGGGAGGGGTCTACGAGCAGTACTTC. This sequence encodes CASSQRAGGVYEQYF. This chain links TRBV3-1 (or the pseudogene TRBV3-2) with TRBJ2-7; TRBD2 matches at 10 bases. The length of the CDR3 is 15 residues. Germline V lookup: CDR1 LGHDT, CDR2 YNNKEL (reference sequence). V trimming: 2 bases; J trimming: 3 bases; junction bases outside the gene matches: 4.

This sequence joins TRBV14 and TRBJ1-2; the D is unclear. Germline CDR1 and CDR2: SGHDN and FVKESK. Trimming pared 4 bases from V and 0 bases from J, leaving 15 bases between. The CDR3 spans 16 residues. Here the CDR3 DNA reads TGTGCCAGCAGCCCGCTCGGTCCTTTAGCTAACTATGGCTACACCTTC. Encoded protein: CASSPLGPLANYGYTF. Full variable domain (remainder filled in from reference TRBV14 and TRBJ1-2): EAGVTQFPSHSVIEKGQTVTLRCDPISGHDNLYWYRRVMGKEIKFLLHFVKESKQDESGMPNNRFLAERTGGTYSTLKVQPAELEDSGVYFCASSPLGPLANYGYTFGSGTRLTVV.

This chain links TRBV7-9 with TRBJ2-7, with TRBD2 matching over 8 bases. In germline, CDR1 is SEHNR, CDR2 FQNEAQ (reference sequence). The CDR3 runs 15 residues. The trim removed 6 bases at V and 0 bases at J, leaving 7 bases unmatched. The CDR3 sequence: CASRASGFRSYEQYF. For the CDR3, the DNA is TGTGCCAGCAGGGCTAGCGGGTTTCGCTCCTACGAGCAGTACTTC.

The V call is TRBV9, the J call TRBJ1-4; D is unresolved. There are 15 residues in the CDR3. Germline V gene sequence: CDR1 SGDLS, CDR2 YYNGEE. Trimming left V 3 bases short and J 4 bases short, with 13 bases between. The CDR3 DNA sequence: TGTGCCAGCAGCGGCCATGGAGGAGATAATGAAAAACTGTTTTTT. Protein: CASSGHGGDNEKLFF.

This rearrangement joins TRBV7-9 to TRBJ2-7; TRBD2 aligns across 10 bases. The CDR3 loop spans 17 amino acids. The V and J ends lost 4 bases and 0 bases, in that order; junction bases with no gene match: 9. Germline lookup yields CDR1 SEHNR and CDR2 FQNEAQ (reference sequence). CDR3 in amino acids: CASSYQGLATVSYEQYF. CDR3 DNA: TGTGCCAGCAGCTACCAGGGACTAGCGACCGTCTCCTACGAGCAGTACTTC.

The rearrangement joins TRBV7-2 to TRBJ2-3, with TRBD1 as a possible D gene (6 bases). The germline CDR1 and CDR2 sequences are SGHTA and FQGNSA. This CDR3 contains 18 residues. The ends were cut back, 5 bases at V and 3 bases at J, with 24 bases in the middle. This CDR3 reads CASSQTGGQLAGTDTQYF. CDR3 DNA sequence: TGTGCCAGCAGCCAGACCGGAGGACAGCTTGCAGGAACAGATACGCAGTATTTT.

The rearrangement links TRBV15 to TRBJ2-7, with a weak D call TRBD2 (5 bases). Germline V CDR1 and CDR2: LNHNV, YYDKDF (reference sequence). Trimming cost V 1 base and J 2 bases, with 9 bases left between them. The CDR3 covers 14 residues. The CDR3 sequence is CATSRAEGPYEQYF. The CDR3 DNA reads as TGTGCCACCAGCAGAGCTGAGGGTCCCTACGAGCAGTACTTC.

The V and J genes are TRBV18 and TRBJ2-6; 9 bases line up with TRBD1. CDR3 length: 18 amino acids. Trimming removed 3 bases from V and 0 bases from J; junction bases left unmatched: 6. In germline, CDR1 is KGHSH, CDR2 LQKENI. CDR3 sequence reads: CASSPPGQGYSGANVLTF. CDR3 bases: TGTGCCAGCTCACCCCCGGGACAGGGTTACTCTGGGGCCAACGTCCTGACTTTC. The full variable domain, in which reference TRBV18 and TRBJ2-6 provide the parts outside the CDR3, is NAGVMQNPRHLVRRRGQEARLRCSPMKGHSHVYWYRQLPEEGLKFMVYLQKENIIDESGMPKERFSAEFPKEGPSILRIQQVVRGDSAAYFCASSPPGQGYSGANVLTFGAGSRLTVL.

This clone was observed a few times. The chain links TRBV13 to TRBJ1-5; 7 bases are shared with TRBD1. CDR3 length: 12 residues. Germline trimming cut 4 bases from V and 7 bases from J; bases unmatched to any gene: 1. Germline CDR1 is PRHDT and CDR2 is FYEKMQ (reference sequence). Written as DNA, the CDR3 is TGTGCCAGCAGCTCCAGGGGGCAGCCCCAGCATTTT. Amino acid sequence: CASSSRGQPQHF.